This T cell receptor beta chain was captured in a study of early T cells in non-severe SARS-CoV-2 infection. Study observations and caveats: VDJdb matching, biased toward anti-spike CD8 responses, missed private and CD4 specificities.

In regard to this clonotype: The antigen is not known.

TCRdb used MiXCR to reprocess the 5' RACE reads, holding one entry per CDR3 protein. The sample has about 100,000 distinct CDR3 sequences; over 8.5% are singletons. CDR1 and CDR2 from the germline V gene are DFQATT and SNEGSKA (reference sequence). This CDR3 has 13 residues. Trimming took 3 bases from V and 8 from J, leaving 14 bases between them. Material for sequencing was whole blood. This sequence was found in an adult who was a healthcare worker with PCR-confirmed SARS-CoV-2 infection or an uninfected control (not recorded which). This chain connects TRBV20-1 to TRBJ2-1, with D maybe TRBD1 (5 bases). The CDR3 is CSASFTDSYEQFF. The CDR3 DNA is TGCAGTGCTAGCTTTACCGACAGTTATGAGCAGTTCTTC.